This T cell receptor (beta chain) was recovered during a study of early T cells in non-severe SARS-CoV-2 infection. The study's findings and limits: VDJdb matching skewed toward anti-spike CD8 responses, missing private and CD4 specificities.

This clonotype was detected ten times or more. Its antigen is not known. The germline gives CDR1 GTSNPN, CDR2 SVGIG (reference sequence). V lost 3 bases and J 4 bases, leaving 12 bases between the germline ends. The CDR3 is made up of 13 amino acids. As part of library construction, unique molecular identifiers were attached to individual cDNA molecules. TCRdb ran MiXCR on the 5' RACE reads and lists one entry per CDR3 protein. The table records roughly 90,000 distinct CDR3 sequences, roughly 14% of them present only once. This clonotype was obtained from an adult who was a healthcare worker with PCR-confirmed SARS-CoV-2 infection or an uninfected control (not recorded which). What was sequenced was whole blood. The V and J genes are TRBV30 and TRBJ2-5; D unclear. CDR3 nucleotide sequence: TGTGCCTGGAGAACGGCCTGGGGAGAGACCCAGTACTTC. Amino acids: CAWRTAWGETQYF.